The T cell receptor (beta chain) under discussion was sequenced for a study of response to subunit inactivated influenza vaccine. TCRdb processed the RT-PCR reads anew with MiXCR; each CDR3 protein has one entry. The table records about 610,000 distinct CDR3 sequences, less than 15% of them present only once. The germline V gene has CDR1 KGHDR and CDR2 SFDVKD. V lost 4 bases and J 3 bases, leaving 12 bases between the germline ends. The CDR3 contains 15 residues. This specimen was PBMCs from blood, taken 11 to 12 days after vaccination. This clonotype was obtained from a man aged 50 to 60 who received an inactivated influenza vaccine. V and J are TRBV24-1 and TRBJ2-4; TRBD2 is a possible D gene (6 bases). CDR3 in DNA: TGTGCCACCAGTGACGGGGGTGTAGGCAAAAACATTCAGTACTTC. This encodes CATSDGGVGKNIQYF.